One sample yielded the 5 T cell receptor beta chains listed below, sequenced in a study of blood T cells in healthy people across ages. A J-beta primer mix and a sample-barcoded 5' primer were used in a second PCR of about 7 to 12 cycles. Each CDR3 protein gets one entry after TCRdb re-called the 5' RACE reads with MiXCR. The sample records more than 650,000 distinct CDR3 sequences, 20% to 30% being singletons. The same data also contributed to another study, on T cells of mothers and their children.

The sequencing sample was made of blood. Receptors originate from a boy aged 5-17 years in good health.

The chain uses TRBV2 and TRBJ2-5; a possible D gene is TRBD2 (5 bases). The CDR3 consists of 15 residues. V gave up 6 bases and J gave up 5 bases, with 19 bases separating them. The germline V gene has CDR1 SNHLY and CDR2 FYNNEI. The CDR3 coding sequence is TGTGCCAGCAGGAAGGACGGAATAGCGCGGGAGACCCAGTACTTC. Protein sequence: CASRKDGIARETQYF.

The V and J genes are TRBV4-2 and TRBJ2-5, with D perhaps given as TRBD1 or TRBD2 (5 bases each). V lost 0 bases and J lost 5, with 13 bases in between. Looked up from germline, CDR1 is LGHNA and CDR2 is YNFKEQ. The CDR3 is made up of 15 amino acids. This chain's CDR3 is CASSQEGTALETQYF. The CDR3 DNA is TGTGCCAGCAGCCAAGAAGGGACCGCCCTTGAGACCCAGTACTTC.

The chain combines TRBV6-1 with TRBJ1-5; D is uncertain. The CDR3 runs to 13 residues. Germline loops: CDR1 MNHNS, CDR2 SASEGT. The V and J ends lost 6 bases and 9 bases respectively, with 15 bases between them. The CDR3 reads CASSLALDGPQHF. DNA for the CDR3: TGTGCCAGCAGCCTTGCCCTTGACGGGCCCCAGCATTTT.

In regard to this clonotype: The junction and the germline gene differ at one end; a read error may be behind it. This chain connects TRBV28 to TRBJ1-5; 7 bases are a match to TRBD1. The CDR3 covers 18 residues. CDR1 is MDHEN and CDR2 is SYDVKM in the germline V gene. The CDR3 DNA reads TGCGCCAGCAGTTTATTCTCCTACAGACAGGGCGGCAATCAGCCCCAGCATTTT. It yields the protein CASSLFSYRQGGNQPQHF.

This clonotype was found a few times. This chain connects TRBV28 to TRBJ2-1; 10 nucleotides align to TRBD2. The closer fit of TRBJ2-5 to the DNA end suggests the J call may be wrong. The CDR3 has 15 amino acids. Germline values: CDR1 MDHEN, CDR2 SYDVKM. The CDR3: CASSLGLAKQETQYF. The CDR3 DNA sequence: TGTGCCAGCAGTTTGGGACTAGCGAAGCAAGAGACCCAGTACTTC.